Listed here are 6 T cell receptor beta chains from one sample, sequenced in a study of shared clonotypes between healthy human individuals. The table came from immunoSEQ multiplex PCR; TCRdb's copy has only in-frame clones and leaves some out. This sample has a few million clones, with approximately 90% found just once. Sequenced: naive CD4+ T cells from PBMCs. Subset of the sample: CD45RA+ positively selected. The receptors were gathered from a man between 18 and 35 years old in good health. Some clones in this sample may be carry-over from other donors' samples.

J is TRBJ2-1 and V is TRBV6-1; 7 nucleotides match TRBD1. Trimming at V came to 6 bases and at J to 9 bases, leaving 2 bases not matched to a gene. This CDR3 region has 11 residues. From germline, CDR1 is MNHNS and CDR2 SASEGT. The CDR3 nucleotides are TGTGCCAGCAGGGACAGGACTGAGCAGTTCTTC. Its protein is CASRDRTEQFF.

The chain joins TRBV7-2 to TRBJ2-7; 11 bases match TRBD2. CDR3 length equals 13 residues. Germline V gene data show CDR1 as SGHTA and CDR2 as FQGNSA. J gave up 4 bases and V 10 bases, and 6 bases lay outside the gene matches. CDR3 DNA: TGTGCCATTAGACTAGCGGGAATGTACGAGCAGTACTTC. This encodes CAIRLAGMYEQYF.

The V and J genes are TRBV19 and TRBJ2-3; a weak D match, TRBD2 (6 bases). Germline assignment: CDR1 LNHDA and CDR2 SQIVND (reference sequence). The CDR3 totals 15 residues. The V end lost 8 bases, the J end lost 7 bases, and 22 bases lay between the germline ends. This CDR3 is CASVNGSLDPNTQYF. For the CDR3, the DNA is TGTGCCAGTGTAAACGGGAGTTTGGATCCAAATACGCAGTATTTT.

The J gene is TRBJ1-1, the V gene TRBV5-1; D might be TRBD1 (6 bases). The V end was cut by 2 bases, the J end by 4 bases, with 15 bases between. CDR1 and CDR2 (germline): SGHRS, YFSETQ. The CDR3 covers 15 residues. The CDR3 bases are TGCGCCAGCAGCTTTGCCAGGGGAAGTGGCACTGAAGCTTTCTTT. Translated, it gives CASSFARGSGTEAFF. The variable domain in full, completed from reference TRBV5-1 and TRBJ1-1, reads KAGVTQTPRYLIKTRGQQVTLSCSPISGHRSVSWYQQTPGQGLQFLFEYFSETQRNKGNFPGRFSGRQFSNSRSEMNVSTLELGDSALYLCASSFARGSGTEAFFGQGTRLTVV.

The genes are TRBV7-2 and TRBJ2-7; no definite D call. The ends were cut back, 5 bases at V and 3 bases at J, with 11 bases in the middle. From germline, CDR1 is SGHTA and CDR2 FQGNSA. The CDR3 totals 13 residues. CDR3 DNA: TGTGCCAGCAGCCCATCTGGCCGCTACGAGCAGTACTTC. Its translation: CASSPSGRYEQYF.

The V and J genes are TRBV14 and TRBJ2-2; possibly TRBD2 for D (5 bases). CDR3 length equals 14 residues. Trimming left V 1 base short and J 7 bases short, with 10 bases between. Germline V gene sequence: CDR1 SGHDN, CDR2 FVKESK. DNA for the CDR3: TGTGCCAGCAGCCAAGCGGGGTACGACGGGGAGCTGTTTTTT. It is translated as CASSQAGYDGELFF.